Presented here are 12 T cell receptor beta chains from one specimen sequenced in a study of T-cell memory formation after mild COVID-19. TCRdb re-called the 5' RACE reads through MiXCR, storing one row per CDR3 protein. This sample has more than 350,000 distinct CDR3 sequences, with roughly 20% found just once. The material sequenced was PBMCs or a T cell subset sorted from them (not recorded which). Receptors were obtained from an adult woman who had mild COVID-19 (a few samples of this study predate the infection). Cell type and time point are not known.

The chain uses TRBV24-1 and TRBJ2-1; no clear D gene. The germline CDR1 and CDR2 sequences are KGHDR and SFDVKD. V dropped 1 base and J dropped 3 bases, with 12 bases sitting between them. The CDR3 length is 16 residues. In nucleotides, the CDR3 is TGTGCCACCAGTGATTTTGACAAAATTGGCTACAATGAGCAGTTCTTC. Translating gives CATSDFDKIGYNEQFF.

The rearrangement links TRBV4-1 to TRBJ1-1, with TRBD1 matching 7 bases. The V and J ends lost 2 bases and 2 bases, in that order; junction bases with no gene match: 5. Germline V lookup: CDR1 MGHRA, CDR2 YSYEKL. This CDR3 contains 15 residues. The chain's CDR3 is CASSQTGAGNTEAFF. CDR3 nucleotides: TGCGCCAGCAGCCAAACAGGGGCGGGTAACACTGAAGCTTTCTTT.

Only a few counts were recorded for this clonotype. The chain recombines TRBV6-5 with TRBJ2-3, with D possibly being TRBD2 (5 bases). Germline CDR1 reads MNHEY; CDR2 reads SVGAGI. V shed 0 bases and J shed 6 bases, with 16 bases lying between them. This CDR3 has 16 residues. The CDR3 DNA follows: TGTGCCAGCAGTTACTCGAGGGCAGGAGCCAGGGATACGCAGTATTTT. Protein: CASSYSRAGARDTQYF.

This sequence joins TRBV7-3 and TRBJ1-1; no definite D call. The CDR3 sequence is 15 residues long. V lost 0 bases and J 2 bases, leaving 10 bases between the germline ends. Germline CDR1 and CDR2: SGHTA and FQGTGA. This CDR3 is CASSLTKQTNTEAFF. The CDR3 DNA reads TGTGCCAGCAGCTTAACGAAACAGACTAACACTGAAGCTTTCTTT.

The chain couples TRBV7-9 to TRBJ1-2; possibly TRBD1 for D (5 bases). Germline loops: CDR1 SEHNR, CDR2 FQNEAQ (reference sequence). This CDR3 comprises 14 residues. Trimming took 5 bases from V and 4 from J, leaving 14 bases between them. The CDR3 DNA follows: TGTGCCAGCAGCGTGGGACGGCGGGGCTATGGCTACACCTTC. It translates to CASSVGRRGYGYTF.

This chain links TRBV29-1 with TRBJ1-2; D not certain. Trimming took off 4 bases at V and 4 bases at J, with 13 bases between the two ends. The CDR3 spans 13 residues. Germline lookup yields CDR1 SQVTM and CDR2 ANQGSEA. In DNA, the CDR3 is TGCAGCGTTGGTTCGTTGGGTGCCTATGGCTACACCTTC. Its translation: CSVGSLGAYGYTF.

This clonotype was counted many times. This chain uses TRBV7-9 with TRBJ1-3; D remains unclear. The CDR3 runs 14 residues. Trimming pared 0 bases from V and 4 bases from J, leaving 7 bases between. Germline CDR1 reads SEHNR; CDR2 reads FQNEAQ (reference sequence). DNA for the CDR3: TGTGCCAGCAGCTTAGCGTACGGCGGAAACACCATATATTTT. This gives the protein CASSLAYGGNTIYF.

This chain connects TRBV5-1 to TRBJ1-2, with D possibly being TRBD1 (5 bases). The germline V gene has CDR1 SGHRS and CDR2 YFSETQ. V was pared by 1 base and J by 4 bases, with 20 bases between. The CDR3 has 17 residues. The CDR3 is CASSLTGVRAGAYGYTF. The DNA for the CDR3 is TGCGCCAGCAGCTTGACCGGGGTCAGGGCTGGGGCCTATGGCTACACCTTC.

J is TRBJ1-2 and V is TRBV29-1, with D uncertain. The CDR3 covers 12 residues. The germline V gene has CDR1 SQVTM and CDR2 ANQGSEA. The V end lost 4 bases, the J end lost 6 bases, and 12 bases lay between the germline ends. The CDR3 sequence is CSVGSGWDGYTF. In DNA form, the CDR3 reads TGCAGCGTTGGGAGCGGGTGGGATGGCTACACCTTC.

The chain couples TRBV12-3 or TRBV12-4 to TRBJ1-1, with D perhaps matching TRBD1 (5 bases). This CDR3 is built from 13 residues. The germline V and J ends were trimmed by 3 bases and 5 bases, with 10 bases remaining between them. The CDR3 region has the DNA TGTGCCAGCAGTTTCGCAGGGCGAACTGAAGCTTTCTTT. Protein product: CASSFAGRTEAFF.

The table lists this clonotype with a few counts. This rearrangement joins TRBV30 to TRBJ1-6, with TRBD1 matching 9 bases. The V gene's germline CDR1 is GTSNPN and CDR2 SVGIG (reference sequence). V shed 0 bases and J 4 bases; nucleotides not matched to a gene: 1. The CDR3 is 15 amino acids. CDR3 nucleotide sequence: TGTGCCTGGAGTGTACAGGGGGCTTATAATTCACCCCTCCACTTT. It is translated as CAWSVQGAYNSPLHF. Full variable domain (rest looked up from reference TRBV30 and TRBJ1-6): SQTIHQWPATLVQPVGSPLSLECTVEGTSNPNLYWYRQAAGRGLQLLFYSVGIGQISSEVPQNLSASRPQDRQFILSSKKLLLSDSGFYLCAWSVQGAYNSPLHFGNGTRLTVT.

This rearrangement joins TRBV5-1 to TRBJ1-2; D remains unclear. Trimming removed 4 bases from V and 5 bases from J, with 15 bases in between. Germline V CDR1 and CDR2: SGHRS, YFSETQ. CDR3 size: 14 residues. CDR3 in DNA: TGCGCCAGCAGCCCGTGGAGCACGGAATATGGCTACACCTTC. Its protein product is CASSPWSTEYGYTF.